This record covers a single TCR beta chain. Trimming left V 1 base short and J 1 base short, with 10 bases between. The length of the CDR3 is 15 residues. The germline V gene has CDR1 SEHNR and CDR2 FQNEAQ (reference sequence). These data come from a study of blood T cell repertoires in COVID-19. Clones were sequenced by immunoSEQ multiplex PCR, and TCRdb holds only the in-frame ones, with some missing. In the table there are approximately 140,000 clones, almost 85% of which are singletons. This TCR was sampled from a human donor with acute or convalescent COVID-19. The donor label of this sample is uncertain. The chain couples TRBV7-9 to TRBJ2-5; D is ambiguous. Sequencing was performed on peripheral blood. CDR3 sequence reads: CASSLGAGPQETQYF. CDR3 coding DNA: TGTGCCAGCAGCTTAGGCGCAGGCCCCCAAGAGACCCAGTACTTC.